This T cell receptor (beta chain) derives from a study of cytomegalovirus exposure and HLA in healthy donors. A few counts support this clone. PCR amplification relied on 60 Vbeta primers (plus 13 Jbeta primers). The repertoire was sequenced with immunoSEQ multiplex PCR; TCRdb's copy has only in-frame clones and lacks some. Altogether about 140,000 clones are present, around 82% being singletons, with the ten largest covering about 2.5%. V lost 7 bases to trimming and J lost 3 bases; unmatched junction nucleotides: 11. Germline values: CDR1 GTSNPN, CDR2 SVGIG (reference sequence). The CDR3 is 15 residues long.

Material: PBMCs. The rearrangement links TRBV30 to TRBJ1-5; 8 nucleotides line up with TRBD1. The source is a woman aged 18-29 years in good health and CMV-seropositive. The CDR3 nucleotides are TGTGCCTACGACAGGGGAGAGGGGTACAATCAGCCCCAGCATTTT. It encodes CAYDRGEGYNQPQHF.